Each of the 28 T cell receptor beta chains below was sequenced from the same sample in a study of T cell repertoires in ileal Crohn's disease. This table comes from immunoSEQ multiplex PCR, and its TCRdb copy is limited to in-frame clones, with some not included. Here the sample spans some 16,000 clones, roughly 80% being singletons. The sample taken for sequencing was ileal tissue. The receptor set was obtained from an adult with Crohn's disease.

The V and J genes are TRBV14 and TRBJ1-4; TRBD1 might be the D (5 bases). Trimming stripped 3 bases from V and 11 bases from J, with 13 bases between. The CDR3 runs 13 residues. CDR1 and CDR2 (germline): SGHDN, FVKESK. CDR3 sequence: CASSQWFPGKLFF. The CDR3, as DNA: TGTGCCAGCAGCCAGTGGTTCCCAGGGAAACTGTTTTTT.

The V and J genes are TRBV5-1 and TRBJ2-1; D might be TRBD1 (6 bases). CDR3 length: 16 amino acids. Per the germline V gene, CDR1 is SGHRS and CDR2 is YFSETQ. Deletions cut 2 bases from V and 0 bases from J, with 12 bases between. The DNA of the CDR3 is TGCGCCAGCAGCTTAGACAGGTTGAGCTCCTACAATGAGCAGTTCTTC. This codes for CASSLDRLSSYNEQFF.

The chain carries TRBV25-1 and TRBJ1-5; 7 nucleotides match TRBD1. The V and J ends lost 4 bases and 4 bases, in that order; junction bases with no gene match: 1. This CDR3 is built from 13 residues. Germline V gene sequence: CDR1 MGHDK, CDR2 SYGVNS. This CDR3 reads CASSGTGNQPQHF. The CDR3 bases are TGTGCCAGCAGTGGGACAGGAAATCAGCCCCAGCATTTT.

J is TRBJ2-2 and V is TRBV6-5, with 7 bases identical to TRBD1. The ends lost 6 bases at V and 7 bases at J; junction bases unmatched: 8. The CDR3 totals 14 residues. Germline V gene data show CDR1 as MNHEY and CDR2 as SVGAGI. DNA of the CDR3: TGTGCCAGCAGCCCCACAGGGGTCGACGGGGAGCTGTTTTTT. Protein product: CASSPTGVDGELFF.

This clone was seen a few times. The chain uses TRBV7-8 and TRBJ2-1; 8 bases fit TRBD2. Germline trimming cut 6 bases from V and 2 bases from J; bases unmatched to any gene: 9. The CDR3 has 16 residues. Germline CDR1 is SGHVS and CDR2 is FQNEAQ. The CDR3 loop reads CASSDTEAGAYNEQFF. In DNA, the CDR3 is TGTGCCAGCAGTGATACCGAAGCGGGGGCCTACAATGAGCAGTTCTTC.

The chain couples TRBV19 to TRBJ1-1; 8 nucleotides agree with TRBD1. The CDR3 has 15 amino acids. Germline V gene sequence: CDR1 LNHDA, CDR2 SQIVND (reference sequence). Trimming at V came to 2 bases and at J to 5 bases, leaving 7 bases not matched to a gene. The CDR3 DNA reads TGTGCCAGTAGTATACAGGGGGCTCACAGAACTGAAGCTTTCTTT. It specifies CASSIQGAHRTEAFF. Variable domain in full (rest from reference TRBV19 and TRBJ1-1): DGGITQSPKYLFRKEGQNVTLSCEQNLNHDAMYWYRQDPGQGLRLIYYSQIVNDFQKGDIAEGYSVSREKKESFPLTVTSAQKNPTAFYLCASSIQGAHRTEAFFGQGTRLTVV.

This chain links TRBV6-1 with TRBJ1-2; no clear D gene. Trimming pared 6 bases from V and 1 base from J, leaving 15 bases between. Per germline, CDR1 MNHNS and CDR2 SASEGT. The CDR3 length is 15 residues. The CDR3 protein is CASSPAVDINYGYTF. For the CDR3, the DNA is TGTGCCAGCAGCCCAGCGGTGGATATTAACTATGGCTACACCTTC.

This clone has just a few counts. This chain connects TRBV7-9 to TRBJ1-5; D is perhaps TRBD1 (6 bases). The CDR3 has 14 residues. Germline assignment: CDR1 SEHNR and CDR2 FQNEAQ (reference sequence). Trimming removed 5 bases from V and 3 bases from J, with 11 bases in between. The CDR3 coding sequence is TGTGCCAGCAGCCCCCCAGGGGCCAATCAGCCCCAGCATTTT. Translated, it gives CASSPPGANQPQHF.

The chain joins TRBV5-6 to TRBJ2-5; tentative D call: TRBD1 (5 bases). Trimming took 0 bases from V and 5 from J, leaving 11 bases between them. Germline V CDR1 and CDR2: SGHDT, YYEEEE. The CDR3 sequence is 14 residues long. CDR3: CASSLGAGLETQYF. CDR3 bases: TGTGCCAGCAGCTTGGGGGCAGGGCTGGAGACCCAGTACTTC. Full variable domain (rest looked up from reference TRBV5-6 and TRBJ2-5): DAGVTQSPTHLIKTRGQQVTLRCSPKSGHDTVSWYQQALGQGPQFIFQYYEEEERQRGNFPDRFSGHQFPNYSSELNVNALLLGDSALYLCASSLGAGLETQYFGPGTRLLVL.

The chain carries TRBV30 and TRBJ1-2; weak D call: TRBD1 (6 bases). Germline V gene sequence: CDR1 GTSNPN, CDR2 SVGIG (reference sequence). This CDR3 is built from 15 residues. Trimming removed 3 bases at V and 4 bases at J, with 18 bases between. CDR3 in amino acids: CAWSPTGRRSYGYTF. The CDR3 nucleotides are TGTGCCTGGAGCCCCACAGGGAGACGTTCCTATGGCTACACCTTC.

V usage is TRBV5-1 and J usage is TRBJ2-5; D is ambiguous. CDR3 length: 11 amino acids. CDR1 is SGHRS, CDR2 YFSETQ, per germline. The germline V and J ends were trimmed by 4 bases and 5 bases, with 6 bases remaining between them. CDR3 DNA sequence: TGCGCCAGCAGCAGCCACGAGACCCAGTACTTC. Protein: CASSSHETQYF.

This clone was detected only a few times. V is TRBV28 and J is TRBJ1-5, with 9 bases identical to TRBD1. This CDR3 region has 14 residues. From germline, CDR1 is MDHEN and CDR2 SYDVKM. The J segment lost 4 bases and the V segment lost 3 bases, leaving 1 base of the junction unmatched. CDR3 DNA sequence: TGTGCCAGCAGTTTCGGGACAGGGAATCAGCCCCAGCATTTT. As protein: CASSFGTGNQPQHF.

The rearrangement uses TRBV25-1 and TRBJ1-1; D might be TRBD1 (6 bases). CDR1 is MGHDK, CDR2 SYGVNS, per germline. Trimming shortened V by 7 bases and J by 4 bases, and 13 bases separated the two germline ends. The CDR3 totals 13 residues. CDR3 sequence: CASMWGLGTEAFF. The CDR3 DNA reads TGTGCCAGCATGTGGGGGCTGGGCACTGAAGCTTTCTTT.

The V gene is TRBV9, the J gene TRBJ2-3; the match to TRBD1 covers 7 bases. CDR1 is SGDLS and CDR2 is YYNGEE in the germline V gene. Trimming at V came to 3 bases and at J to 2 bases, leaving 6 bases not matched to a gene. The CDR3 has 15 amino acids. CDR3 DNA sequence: TGTGCCAGCAGCGCCTCCGGGACAGCCACAGATACGCAGTATTTT. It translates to CASSASGTATDTQYF.

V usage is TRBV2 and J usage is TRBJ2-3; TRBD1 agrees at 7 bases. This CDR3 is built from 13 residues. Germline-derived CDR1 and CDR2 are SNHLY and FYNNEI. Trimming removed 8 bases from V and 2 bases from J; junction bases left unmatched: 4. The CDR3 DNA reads TGTGCCAGCCGGGACAGCTACACAGATACGCAGTATTTT. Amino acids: CASRDSYTDTQYF.

The CDR3 spells CASSNFSGRYTGELFF. The DNA for the CDR3 is TGTGCCAGCAGCAATTTTAGCGGGAGATATACCGGGGAGCTGTTTTTT. The J gene is TRBJ2-2, the V gene TRBV21-1; the table gives TRBD2 as D, unverified against the DNA. TRBV21-1 is a known pseudogene. This CDR3 spans 16 amino acids.

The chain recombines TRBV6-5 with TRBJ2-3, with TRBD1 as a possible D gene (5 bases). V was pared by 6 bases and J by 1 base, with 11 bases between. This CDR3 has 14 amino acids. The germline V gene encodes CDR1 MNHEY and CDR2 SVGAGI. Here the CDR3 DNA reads TGTGCCAGCAGGAGCACAGGAGGCACAGATACGCAGTATTTT. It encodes CASRSTGGTDTQYF.

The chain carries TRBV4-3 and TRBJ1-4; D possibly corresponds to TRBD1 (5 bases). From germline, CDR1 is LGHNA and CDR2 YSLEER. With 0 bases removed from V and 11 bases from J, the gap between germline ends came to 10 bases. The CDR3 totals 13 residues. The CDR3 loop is CASSQEGQQKLFF. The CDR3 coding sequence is TGCGCCAGCAGCCAAGAGGGGCAGCAGAAACTGTTTTTT.

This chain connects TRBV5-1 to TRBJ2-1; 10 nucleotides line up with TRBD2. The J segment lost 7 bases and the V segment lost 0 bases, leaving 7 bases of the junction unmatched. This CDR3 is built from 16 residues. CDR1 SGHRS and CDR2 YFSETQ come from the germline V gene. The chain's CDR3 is CASSLAPSGSVNEQFF. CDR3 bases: TGCGCCAGCAGCTTGGCCCCTAGCGGGAGTGTAAATGAGCAGTTCTTC.

CDR3 coding DNA: TGTGCCAGCAGTTCGCTAGCGGGAGCGCTTCAGGGCAATGAGCAGTTCTTC. Translating gives CASSSLAGALQGNEQFF. The chain couples TRBV27 to TRBJ2-1; 10 bases are shared with TRBD2. CDR1 is MNHEY and CDR2 is SMNVEV in the germline V gene (reference sequence). The CDR3 covers 17 residues. V gave up 4 bases and J gave up 6 bases; unmatched junction bases: 12.

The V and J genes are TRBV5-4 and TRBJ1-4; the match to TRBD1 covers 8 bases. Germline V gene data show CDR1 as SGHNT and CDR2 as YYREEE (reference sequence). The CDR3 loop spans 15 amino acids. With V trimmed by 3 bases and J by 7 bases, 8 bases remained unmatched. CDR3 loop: CASSSQGAGREKLFF. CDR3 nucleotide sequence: TGTGCCAGCAGCTCCCAGGGGGCCGGTCGTGAAAAACTGTTTTTT.

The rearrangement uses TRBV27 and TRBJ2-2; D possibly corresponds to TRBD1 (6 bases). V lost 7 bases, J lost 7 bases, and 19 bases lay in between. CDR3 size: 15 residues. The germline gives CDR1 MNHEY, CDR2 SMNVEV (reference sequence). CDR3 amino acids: CASNPNRDRGGELFF. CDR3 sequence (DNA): TGTGCCAGCAACCCCAACAGGGATCGGGGCGGGGAGCTGTTTTTT.

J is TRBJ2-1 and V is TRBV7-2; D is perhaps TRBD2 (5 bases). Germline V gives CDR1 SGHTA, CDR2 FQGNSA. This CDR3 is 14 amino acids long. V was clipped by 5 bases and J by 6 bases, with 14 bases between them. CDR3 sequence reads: CASSGSTGPNEQFF. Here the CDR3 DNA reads TGTGCCAGCAGCGGGAGCACTGGCCCCAATGAGCAGTTCTTC. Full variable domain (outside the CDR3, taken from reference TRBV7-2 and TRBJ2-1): GAGVSQSPSNKVTEKGKDVELRCDPISGHTALYWYRQSLGQGLEFLIYFQGNSAPDKSGLPSDRFSAERTGGSVSTLTIQRTQQEDSAVYLCASSGSTGPNEQFFGPGTRLTVL.

The CDR3 region has the DNA TGTGCCAGCAGTGAATTGGGTAGAGGCGCAGGGGGCGGCTACACCTTC. Amino acids: CASSELGRGAGGGYTF. This rearrangement joins TRBV25-1 to TRBJ1-2; 8 bases map to TRBD1. The length of the CDR3 is 16 residues. Germline lookup yields CDR1 MGHDK and CDR2 SYGVNS. Trimming took 1 base from V and 8 from J; bases not matched to a gene: 12.

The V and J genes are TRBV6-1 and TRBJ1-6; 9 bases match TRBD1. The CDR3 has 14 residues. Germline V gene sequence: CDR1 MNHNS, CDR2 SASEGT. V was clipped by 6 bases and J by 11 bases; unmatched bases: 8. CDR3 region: CASRLGQGDPPLHF. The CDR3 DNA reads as TGTGCCAGCAGATTGGGACAGGGTGATCCACCCCTCCACTTT.

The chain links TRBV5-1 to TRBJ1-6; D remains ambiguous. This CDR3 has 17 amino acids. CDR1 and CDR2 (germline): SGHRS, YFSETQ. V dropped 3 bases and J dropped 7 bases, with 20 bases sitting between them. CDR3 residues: CASSWWESGSLNSPLHF. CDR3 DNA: TGCGCCAGCAGCTGGTGGGAGTCCGGGTCATTAAATTCACCCCTCCACTTT.

The CDR3 region has the DNA TGTGCCAGGGGATGGGGCTACGAGCAGTACTTC. Amino acid sequence: CARGWGYEQYF. The V and J genes are TRBV30 and TRBJ2-7; the D gene is possibly TRBD1 (5 bases). V dropped 8 bases and J dropped 3 bases, with 11 bases sitting between them. Germline values: CDR1 GTSNPN, CDR2 SVGIG (reference sequence). The CDR3 spans 11 residues. The full variable domain, completed using reference TRBV30 and TRBJ2-7, is SQTIHQWPATLVQPVGSPLSLECTVEGTSNPNLYWYRQAAGRGLQLLFYSVGIGQISSEVPQNLSASRPQDRQFILSSKKLLLSDSGFYLCARGWGYEQYFGPGTRLTVT.

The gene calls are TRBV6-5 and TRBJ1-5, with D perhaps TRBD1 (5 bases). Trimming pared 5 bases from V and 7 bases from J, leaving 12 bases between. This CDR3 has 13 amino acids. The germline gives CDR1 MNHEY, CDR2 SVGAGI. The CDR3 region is CASSIRRGQPQHF. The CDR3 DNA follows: TGTGCCAGCAGTATACGGCGGGGGCAGCCCCAGCATTTT.